Below, 13 T cell receptor beta chains from the same sample are listed, as sequenced in a study of blood T cell repertoires in COVID-19 (dated by TCRdb to the early 2020s). The library was built by means of the immunoSEQ multiplex PCR assay. Held by TCRdb, this immuneACCESS table contains in-frame sequences only and omits some clones. Under half of the omission traces to an unresolved V gene where checked; the cause of the rest is unknown. Within this sample are about 300,000 clones, with under 90% of them counted one time only. The ten biggest clones cover over 3.5% of the sample. The specimen was PBMCs or T cells enriched from blood (not recorded which). These receptors were taken from a man aged 25 to 45 who had recovered from COVID-19.

The sample holds one count of this clone. V is TRBV5-4 and J is TRBJ1-5; TRBD1 is a possible D gene (6 bases). V shed 5 bases and J shed 0 bases, with 15 bases lying between them. Germline CDR1 SGHNT, CDR2 YYREEE (reference sequence). The CDR3 covers 16 residues. In nucleotides, the CDR3 is TGTGCCAGCAGTAAAGGGGGTTATGGTAGCAATCAGCCCCAGCATTTT. This gives the protein CASSKGGYGSNQPQHF. Full variable domain (remainder filled in from reference TRBV5-4 and TRBJ1-5): ETGVTQSPTHLIKTRGQQVTLRCSSQSGHNTVSWYQQALGQGPQFIFQYYREEENGRGNFPPRFSGLQFPNYSSELNVNALELDDSALYLCASSKGGYGSNQPQHFGDGTRLSIL.

V usage is TRBV11-3 and J usage is TRBJ1-1; D might be TRBD1 (6 bases). Deletions cut 4 bases from V and 4 bases from J, with 13 bases between. There are 14 residues in the CDR3. Germline CDR1 is SGHNT and CDR2 is YENEEA. The DNA for the CDR3 is TGTGCCAGCAGCTCAAGGGGGGGTGGCACTGAAGCTTTCTTT. Translation: CASSSRGGGTEAFF.

The CDR3 DNA sequence: TGTGCCAGCAGCTTAGGGACAGGGGGCCCCGAGCAGTACTTC. This encodes CASSLGTGGPEQYF. The genes are TRBV11-3 and TRBJ2-7, with 11 bases aligning to TRBD1. This CDR3 has 14 residues. J gave up 6 bases and V 1 base, and 2 bases lay outside the gene matches. The germline gives CDR1 SGHNT, CDR2 YENEEA.

J is TRBJ2-5 and V is TRBV10-1; TRBD1 matches at 8 bases. Germline V lookup: CDR1 WNHNN, CDR2 SYGVQD (reference sequence). With 6 bases clipped from V and 2 bases from J, the junction kept 5 bases outside the gene matches. The CDR3 length is 14 residues. The CDR3 DNA is TGCGCCAGCAGCCATAGACAGGGGCAAGAGACCCAGTACTTC. Encoded protein: CASSHRQGQETQYF.

A few counts support this clone. The rearrangement uses TRBV6-1 and TRBJ1-4, with D perhaps matching TRBD1 (5 bases). Germline CDR1 reads MNHNS; CDR2 reads SASEGT. There are 16 residues in the CDR3. V shed 2 bases and J shed 2 bases, with 12 bases lying between them. The CDR3 here is CASSERYRPTNEKLFF. The CDR3 DNA is TGTGCCAGCAGTGAAAGGTACAGGCCCACTAATGAAAAACTGTTTTTT.

The rearrangement joins TRBV4-2 to TRBJ2-2; D call uncertain. The germline gives CDR1 LGHNA, CDR2 YNFKEQ. Trimming took off 1 base at V and 4 bases at J, with 7 bases between the two ends. The CDR3 contains 14 residues. The CDR3 DNA reads as TGTGCCAGCAGCCAAGCCCAGTTCACCGGGGAGCTGTTTTTT. It is translated as CASSQAQFTGELFF.

This clone has just one count. The V call is TRBV5-4, the J call TRBJ1-1, with D unclear. The CDR3 loop spans 13 amino acids. Per germline, CDR1 SGHNT and CDR2 YYREEE (reference sequence). Trimming pared 4 bases from V and 6 bases from J, leaving 13 bases between. The CDR3 coding sequence is TGTGCCAGCAGCCTCGAAGTGGCGGCTGAAGCTTTCTTT. Protein: CASSLEVAAEAFF.

CDR3 loop: CASSVTGTSVYNEQFF. Here the CDR3 DNA reads TGCGCCAGCAGTGTAACCGGGACTAGCGTCTACAATGAGCAGTTCTTC. The chain carries TRBV10-2 and TRBJ2-1, with TRBD2 matching 10 bases. CDR1 is WSHSY, CDR2 SAAADI, per germline. V dropped 4 bases and J dropped 3; count of bases not matched to a gene: 6. The CDR3 loop spans 16 amino acids.

The chain joins TRBV10-3 to TRBJ2-3, with 7 nucleotides matching TRBD1. This CDR3 is built from 13 residues. J gave up 4 bases and V 9 bases, and 7 bases lay outside the gene matches. CDR1 and CDR2 (germline): ENHRY, SYGVKD. The CDR3 reads CAMGDSGADTQYF. For the CDR3, the DNA is TGTGCCATGGGGGACAGCGGCGCAGATACGCAGTATTTT.

This clone was detected a few times. The V and J genes are TRBV19 and TRBJ2-4, with 10 positions matching TRBD1. From germline, CDR1 is LNHDA and CDR2 SQIVND (reference sequence). The CDR3 consists of 21 residues. J gave up 2 bases and V 5 bases, and 21 bases lay outside the gene matches. The CDR3 here is CASSPYPITRTGGTTKNIQYF. The CDR3, as DNA: TGTGCCAGTAGTCCTTACCCAATCACAAGGACAGGGGGGACGACCAAAAACATTCAGTACTTC.

The rearrangement joins TRBV5-1 to TRBJ2-7; TRBD1 matches at 11 bases. This CDR3 has 15 residues. The germline CDR1 and CDR2 sequences are SGHRS and YFSETQ. Losses at the gene ends were 0 bases for V and 4 bases for J; bases not matched to a gene: 3. The CDR3 protein is CASSLGTGGSYEQYF. In DNA form, the CDR3 reads TGCGCCAGCAGCTTGGGGACAGGGGGCTCGTACGAGCAGTACTTC.

The V and J genes are TRBV6-4 and TRBJ2-1; 8 bases map to TRBD2. This CDR3 region has 16 residues. Germline values: CDR1 MRHNA, CDR2 SNTAGT. After removal of 6 bases from V and 2 bases from J, the junction contained 9 bases not matched to a gene. The CDR3 DNA reads as TGTGCCAGCAGCATTAGCGGGATGGGGCCCTACAATGAGCAGTTCTTC. Translated: CASSISGMGPYNEQFF.

J is TRBJ1-1 and V is TRBV5-6, with TRBD1 identical over 7 bases. The germline CDR1 and CDR2 sequences are SGHDT and YYEEEE. Trimming cost V 5 bases and J 3 bases; bases outside gene matches: 7. The CDR3 totals 14 residues. CDR3 DNA sequence: TGTGCCAGCAGTTTTAACAGGGGTGACACTGAAGCTTTCTTT. This gives the protein CASSFNRGDTEAFF.